This T cell receptor beta chain is drawn from a study of CD8 T cells in ankylosing spondylitis. Points on this clonotype: Its target is unknown.

Quantitative barcoded 5'-RACE was used to prepare TCR beta libraries. TCRdb independently ran MiXCR on the 5' RACE reads; one entry per CDR3 protein. The sample carries 150,000 to 200,000 distinct CDR3 sequences, over 15% recorded once. General study findings and limits: Seemingly distinctive of ankylosing spondylitis blood was a TCR beta motif formed by eight highly homologous variants. Certain motif variants had earlier been reported in reactive arthritis synovial fluid and blood. Matched ankylosing spondylitis synovial fluid reportedly showed significant enrichment of disease-linked clones.

Germline V gene sequence: CDR1 DFQATT, CDR2 SNEGSKA (reference sequence). V was pared by 6 bases and J by 6 bases, with 15 bases between. The length of the CDR3 is 12 residues. The origin of this receptor is a male donor aged 10-35 years with ankylosing spondylitis or in good health (not recorded which). The chain couples TRBV20-1 to TRBJ2-7; tentatively, D is TRBD1 (6 bases). Material for sequencing was blood, either unsorted or a sorted T cell fraction (not recorded which). CDR3 residues: CSAVDSSAEQYF. DNA for the CDR3: TGCAGTGCCGTGGACAGTTCCGCCGAGCAGTACTTC.